These 9 T cell receptor beta chains were sequenced from one sample in a study of blood T cell repertoires in COVID-19. The protocol was immunoSEQ multiplex PCR, while the TCRdb copy is restricted to in-frame clones and leaves out a portion. The sample consists of around 300,000 clones, approximately 85% of them appearing once. Specimen: peripheral blood. The receptors shown here come from a woman aged 65 to 85 with acute or convalescent COVID-19.

The V gene is TRBV2, the J gene TRBJ2-3; 7 bases line up with TRBD1. This CDR3 spans 16 amino acids. Germline-derived CDR1 and CDR2 are SNHLY and FYNNEI. The V and J ends lost 2 bases and 4 bases, in that order; junction bases with no gene match: 9. CDR3 protein: CASSERVTGLPDTQYF. CDR3 bases: TGTGCCAGCAGTGAAAGGGTGACAGGGCTTCCAGATACGCAGTATTTT.

This clone was detected only once. The chain couples TRBV6-6 to TRBJ1-2, with D perhaps matching TRBD1 (6 bases). The germline V and J ends were trimmed by 2 bases and 4 bases, with 11 bases remaining between them. CDR3 length: 14 amino acids. Per the germline V gene, CDR1 is MNHNY and CDR2 is SVGAGI (reference sequence). CDR3 nucleotide sequence: TGTGCCAGCAGTTACGCAGGGACACCCTATGGCTACACCTTC. It yields the protein CASSYAGTPYGYTF.

In this sample, this clone turned up a few times. V is TRBV3-1 (or the pseudogene TRBV3-2) and J is TRBJ2-5; TRBD2 aligns across 10 bases. The CDR3 runs to 18 residues. Per germline, CDR1 LGHDT and CDR2 YNNKEL (reference sequence). The trim removed 1 base at V and 4 bases at J, leaving 12 bases unmatched. The CDR3 region has the DNA TGTGCCAGCAGCCAAGGAGGTAGGCTAGCGGGGGCCCTAGAGACCCAGTACTTC. Protein product: CASSQGGRLAGALETQYF.

This chain connects TRBV2 to TRBJ1-5, with TRBD1 matching 9 bases. Per the germline V gene, CDR1 is SNHLY and CDR2 is FYNNEI. There are 13 residues in the CDR3. The ends lost 9 bases at V and 5 bases at J; junction bases unmatched: 5. The CDR3, as DNA: TGTGCCAGTAACAGGGGGCGGTATCAGCCCCAGCATTTT. Translating gives CASNRGRYQPQHF.

This chain connects TRBV20-1 to TRBJ2-3, with a weak D call TRBD1 (5 bases). The CDR3 runs to 14 residues. Trimming took 3 bases from V and 4 from J, leaving 14 bases between them. Germline lookup yields CDR1 DFQATT and CDR2 SNEGSKA (reference sequence). The CDR3 spells CSASTRQGSDTQYF. CDR3 coding DNA: TGCAGTGCTAGTACGCGGCAGGGCTCAGATACGCAGTATTTT.

This clone is a singleton in its sample. The chain employs TRBV2 and TRBJ1-6; D is uncertain. With 8 bases removed from V and 4 bases from J, the gap between germline ends came to 12 bases. Germline CDR1 is SNHLY and CDR2 is FYNNEI. This CDR3 comprises 14 residues. The CDR3 DNA follows: TGTGCCAGCCGTGCCGGGGATTATAATTCACCCCTCCACTTT. Translating gives CASRAGDYNSPLHF.

The CDR3 protein is CASSLQGPGGEQFF. In DNA form, the CDR3 reads TGCGCCAGCAGCTTGCAGGGGCCGGGTGGTGAGCAGTTCTTC. The chain is built from TRBV5-1 and TRBJ2-1, with D maybe TRBD1 (6 bases). The CDR3 is 14 residues long. With 1 base removed from V and 9 bases from J, the gap between germline ends came to 14 bases. Looked up from germline, CDR1 is SGHRS and CDR2 is YFSETQ.

The V call is TRBV19, the J call TRBJ2-1, with TRBD1 matching 9 bases. Unmatched junction bases numbered 11, after V lost 4 bases and J lost 10 bases. The germline V gene has CDR1 LNHDA and CDR2 SQIVND (reference sequence). This CDR3 has 15 residues. The CDR3 bases are TGTGCCAGTAGTACCCCGGGACAGGGACACTGGGAGCAGTTCTTC. This translates into CASSTPGQGHWEQFF.

This clone came up a few times. V and J are TRBV5-1 and TRBJ1-2; 7 bases map to TRBD1. V gave up 3 bases and J gave up 3 bases; unmatched junction bases: 5. Per the germline V gene, CDR1 is SGHRS and CDR2 is YFSETQ. The length of the CDR3 is 14 residues. In nucleotides, the CDR3 is TGCGCCAGCAGCTACCTCGGGACAGACTATGGCTACACCTTC. Translating gives CASSYLGTDYGYTF.